This TCR beta chain was sequenced during a study of blood T cell repertoires in COVID-19. Study-level information: The cDNA or gDNA used as material had been derived from T cells, B-cell-depleted T cells, or PBMCs.

The protocol was immunoSEQ multiplex PCR, while the TCRdb copy is restricted to in-frame clones and leaves out a portion. The table records 250,000 to 300,000 clones, about nine tenths of them present only once. Source material: peripheral blood. The sequence came from a woman under 40 with COVID-19, enrolled during active disease.

The CDR3 protein is CASSTKEGQGASNSPLHF. CDR3 bases: TGTGCCAGCAGCACCAAGGAGGGACAGGGGGCCAGTAATTCACCCCTCCACTTT. The rearrangement links TRBV21-1 to TRBJ1-6; no DNA check was done on the table's D call, TRBD1. TRBV21-1 is a documented pseudogene. The CDR3 length is 18 residues.